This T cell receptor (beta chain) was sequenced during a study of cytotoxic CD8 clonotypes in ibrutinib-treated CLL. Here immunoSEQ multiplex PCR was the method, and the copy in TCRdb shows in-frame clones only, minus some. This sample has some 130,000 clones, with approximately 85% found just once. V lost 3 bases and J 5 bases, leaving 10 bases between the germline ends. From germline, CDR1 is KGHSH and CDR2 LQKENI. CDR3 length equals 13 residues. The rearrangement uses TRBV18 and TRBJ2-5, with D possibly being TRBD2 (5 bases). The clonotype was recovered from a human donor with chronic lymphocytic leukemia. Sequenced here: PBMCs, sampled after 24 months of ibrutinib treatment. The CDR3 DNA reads TGTGCCAGCTCACCCTCCCAGCGGGAGACCCAGTACTTC. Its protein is CASSPSQRETQYF. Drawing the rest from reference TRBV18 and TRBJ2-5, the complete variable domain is NAGVMQNPRHLVRRRGQEARLRCSPMKGHSHVYWYRQLPEEGLKFMVYLQKENIIDESGMPKERFSAEFPKEGPSILRIQQVVRGDSAAYFCASSPSQRETQYFGPGTRLLVL.